This T cell receptor (beta chain) was identified in a study of blood T cell repertoires in COVID-19. Looking at the study overall: The United States, Italy and Spain supplied acute and convalescent COVID-19 samples. The cDNA or gDNA used as material had been derived from T cells, B-cell-depleted T cells, or PBMCs.

As originally analysed: Amplifying reference gene primers gave estimates of nucleated cell counts. Repertoires were generated with immunoSEQ multiplex PCR, while TCRdb's copy carries only in-frame clones and drops some. D and trimming were read from the DNA, whereas the V and J calls and clone size are those reported in that table. The sample yields 200,000 to 250,000 clones, roughly four fifths seen once. The V gene's germline CDR1 is SNHLY and CDR2 FYNNEI. V shed 4 bases and J shed 4 bases, with 11 bases lying between them. The CDR3 loop spans 14 amino acids. This sequence joins TRBV2 and TRBJ1-5; D ambiguous. Specimen: peripheral blood. The clonotype originates from a woman aged 50 to 60 with active or convalescent COVID-19. The CDR3 region is CASSGGNLNQPQHF. The CDR3 DNA sequence: TGTGCCAGCAGTGGAGGGAACCTAAATCAGCCCCAGCATTTT.